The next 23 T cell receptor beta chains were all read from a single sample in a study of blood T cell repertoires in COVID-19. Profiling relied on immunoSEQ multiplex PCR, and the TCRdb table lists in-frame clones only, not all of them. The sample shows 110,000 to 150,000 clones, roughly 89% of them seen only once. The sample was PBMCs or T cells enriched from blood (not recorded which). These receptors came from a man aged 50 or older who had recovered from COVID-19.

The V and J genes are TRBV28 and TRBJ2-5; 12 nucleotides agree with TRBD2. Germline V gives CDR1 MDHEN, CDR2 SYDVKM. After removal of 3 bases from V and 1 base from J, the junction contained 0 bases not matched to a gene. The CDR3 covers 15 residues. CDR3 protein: CASSLTSGGQETQYF. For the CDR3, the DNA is TGTGCCAGCAGTTTGACTAGCGGGGGCCAAGAGACCCAGTACTTC.

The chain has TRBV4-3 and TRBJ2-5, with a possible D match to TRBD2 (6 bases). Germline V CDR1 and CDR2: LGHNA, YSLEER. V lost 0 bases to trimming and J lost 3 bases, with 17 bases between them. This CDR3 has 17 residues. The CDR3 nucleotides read TGCGCCAGCAGCCAAGATTCTTCACTGGGGGGAGAAGAGACCCAGTACTTC. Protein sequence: CASSQDSSLGGEETQYF.

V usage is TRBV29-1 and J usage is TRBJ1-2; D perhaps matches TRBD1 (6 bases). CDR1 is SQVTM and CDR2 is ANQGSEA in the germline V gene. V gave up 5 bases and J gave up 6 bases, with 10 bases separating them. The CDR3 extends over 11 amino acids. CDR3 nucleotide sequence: TGCAGCGTTACGGCAGGGGATGGCTACACCTTC. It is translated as CSVTAGDGYTF.

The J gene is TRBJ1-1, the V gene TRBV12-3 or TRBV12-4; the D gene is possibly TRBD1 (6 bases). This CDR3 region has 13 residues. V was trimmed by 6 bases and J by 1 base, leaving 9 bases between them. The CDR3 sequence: CASRSTGNTEAFF. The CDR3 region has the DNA TGTGCCAGCAGGTCGACAGGGAACACTGAAGCTTTCTTT.

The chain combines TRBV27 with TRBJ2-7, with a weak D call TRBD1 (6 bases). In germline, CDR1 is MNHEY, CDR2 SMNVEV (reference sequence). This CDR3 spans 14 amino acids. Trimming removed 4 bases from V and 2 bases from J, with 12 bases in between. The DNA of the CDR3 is TGTGCCAGCAGTTCCCTCAGGGGAACCTACGAGCAGTACTTC. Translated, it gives CASSSLRGTYEQYF.

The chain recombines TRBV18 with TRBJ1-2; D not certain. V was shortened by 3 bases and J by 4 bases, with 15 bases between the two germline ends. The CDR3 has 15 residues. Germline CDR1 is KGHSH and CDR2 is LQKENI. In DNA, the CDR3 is TGTGCCAGCTCACCCTCCACAGATTTAGGCTATGGCTACACCTTC. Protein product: CASSPSTDLGYGYTF. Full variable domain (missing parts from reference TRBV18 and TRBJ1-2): NAGVMQNPRHLVRRRGQEARLRCSPMKGHSHVYWYRQLPEEGLKFMVYLQKENIIDESGMPKERFSAEFPKEGPSILRIQQVVRGDSAAYFCASSPSTDLGYGYTFGSGTRLTVV.

CDR3 DNA sequence: TGTGCCAGCAGCGCACAGGGGCAGCGATATGGCTACACCTTC. This translates into CASSAQGQRYGYTF. The chain joins TRBV5-5 to TRBJ1-2; TRBD1 aligns across 7 bases. Germline loops: CDR1 SGHKS, CDR2 YYEKEE (reference sequence). This CDR3 has 14 residues. V was pared by 4 bases and J by 5 bases, with 8 bases of the junction left unmatched.

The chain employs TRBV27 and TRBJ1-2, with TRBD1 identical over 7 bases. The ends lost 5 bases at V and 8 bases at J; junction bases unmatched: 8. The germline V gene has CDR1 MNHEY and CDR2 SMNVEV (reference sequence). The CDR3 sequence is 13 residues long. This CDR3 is CASSATTGVGYTF. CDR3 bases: TGTGCCAGCAGTGCGACAACAGGGGTAGGCTACACCTTC.

The CDR3 DNA sequence: TGTGCCACCCTACTACCAGGTCGGGGGGCTAAGGCCCAGCATTTT. Protein product: CATLLPGRGAKAQHF. The chain combines TRBV11-3 with TRBJ1-5; a weak D match, TRBD1 (6 bases). CDR1 is SGHNT, CDR2 YENEEA, per germline. Trimming shortened V by 10 bases and J by 11 bases, and 27 bases separated the two germline ends. CDR3 size: 15 residues.

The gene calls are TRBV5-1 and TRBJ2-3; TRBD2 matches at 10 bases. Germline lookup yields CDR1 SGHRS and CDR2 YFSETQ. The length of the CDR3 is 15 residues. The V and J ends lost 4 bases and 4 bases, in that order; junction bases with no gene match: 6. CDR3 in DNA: TGCGCCAGCAGCATCGGGACTAGCGTTGCAGATACGCAGTATTTT. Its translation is CASSIGTSVADTQYF.

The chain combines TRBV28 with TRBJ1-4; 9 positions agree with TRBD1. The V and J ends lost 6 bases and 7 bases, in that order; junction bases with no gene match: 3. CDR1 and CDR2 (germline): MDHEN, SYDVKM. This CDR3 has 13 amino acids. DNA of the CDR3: TGTGCCAGCAGGGGGACAGGGATTGAAAAACTGTTTTTT. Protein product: CASRGTGIEKLFF. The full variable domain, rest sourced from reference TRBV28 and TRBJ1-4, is DVKVTQSSRYLVKRTGEKVFLECVQDMDHENMFWYRQDPGLGLRLIYFSYDVKMKEKGDIPEGYSVSREKKERFSLILESASTNQTSMYLCASRGTGIEKLFFGSGTQLSVL.

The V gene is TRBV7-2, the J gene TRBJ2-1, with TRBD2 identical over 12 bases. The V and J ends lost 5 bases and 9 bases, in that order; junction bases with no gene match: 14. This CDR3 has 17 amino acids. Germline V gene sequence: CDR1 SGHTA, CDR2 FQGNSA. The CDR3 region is CASSPTPASGRVGEQFF. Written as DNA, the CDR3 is TGTGCCAGCAGCCCTACCCCCGCTAGCGGGAGGGTCGGTGAGCAGTTCTTC.

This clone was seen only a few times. Here the CDR3 reads CASSPPRRLAAYNEQFF. In nucleotides, the CDR3 is TGTGCCAGCTCACCACCCCGCCGACTAGCGGCCTACAATGAGCAGTTCTTC. The chain is built from TRBV18 and TRBJ2-1, with 9 bases that match TRBD2. The J segment lost 2 bases and the V segment lost 0 bases, leaving 5 bases of the junction unmatched. The V gene's germline CDR1 is KGHSH and CDR2 LQKENI. The CDR3 sequence is 17 residues long.

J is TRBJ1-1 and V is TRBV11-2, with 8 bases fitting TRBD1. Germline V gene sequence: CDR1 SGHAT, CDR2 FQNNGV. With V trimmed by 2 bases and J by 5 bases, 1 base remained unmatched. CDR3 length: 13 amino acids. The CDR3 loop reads CASSLTGGTEAFF. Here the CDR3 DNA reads TGTGCCAGCAGCTTAACAGGGGGTACTGAAGCTTTCTTT.

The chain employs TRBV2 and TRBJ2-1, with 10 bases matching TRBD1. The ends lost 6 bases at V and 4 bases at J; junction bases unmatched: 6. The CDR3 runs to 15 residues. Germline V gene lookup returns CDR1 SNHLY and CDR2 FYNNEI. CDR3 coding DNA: TGTGCCAGCAGGCTCGACAGGGGGCGATACAATGAGCAGTTCTTC. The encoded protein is CASRLDRGRYNEQFF.

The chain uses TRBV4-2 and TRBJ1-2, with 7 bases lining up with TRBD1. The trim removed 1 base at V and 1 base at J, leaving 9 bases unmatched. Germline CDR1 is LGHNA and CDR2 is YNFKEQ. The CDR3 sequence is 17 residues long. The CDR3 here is CASSQAAGTEVNYGYTF. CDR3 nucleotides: TGTGCCAGCAGCCAAGCCGCCGGGACAGAAGTTAACTATGGCTACACCTTC.

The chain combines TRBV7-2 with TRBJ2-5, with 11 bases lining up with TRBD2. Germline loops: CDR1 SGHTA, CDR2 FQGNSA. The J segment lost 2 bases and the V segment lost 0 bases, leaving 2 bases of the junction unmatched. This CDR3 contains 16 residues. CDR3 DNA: TGTGCCAGCAGCTTAGCTCCTAGCGGGGGGCAAGAGACCCAGTACTTC. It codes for CASSLAPSGGQETQYF. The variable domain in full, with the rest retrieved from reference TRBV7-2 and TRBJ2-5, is GAGVSQSPSNKVTEKGKDVELRCDPISGHTALYWYRQSLGQGLEFLIYFQGNSAPDKSGLPSDRFSAERTGGSVSTLTIQRTQQEDSAVYLCASSLAPSGGQETQYFGPGTRLLVL.

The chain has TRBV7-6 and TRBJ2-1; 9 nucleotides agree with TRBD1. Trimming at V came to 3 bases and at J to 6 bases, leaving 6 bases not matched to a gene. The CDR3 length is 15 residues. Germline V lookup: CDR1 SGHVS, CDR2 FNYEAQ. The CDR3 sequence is CASSLGQGSGNEQFF. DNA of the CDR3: TGTGCCAGCAGCTTGGGACAGGGCTCGGGCAATGAGCAGTTCTTC.

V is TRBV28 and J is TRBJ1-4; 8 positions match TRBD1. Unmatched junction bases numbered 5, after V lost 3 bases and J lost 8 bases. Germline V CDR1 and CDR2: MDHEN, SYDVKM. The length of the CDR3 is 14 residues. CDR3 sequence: CASSLRAGGEKLFF. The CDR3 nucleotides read TGTGCCAGCAGTTTGAGGGCAGGGGGCGAAAAACTGTTTTTT. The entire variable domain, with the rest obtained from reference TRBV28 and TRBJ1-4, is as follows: DVKVTQSSRYLVKRTGEKVFLECVQDMDHENMFWYRQDPGLGLRLIYFSYDVKMKEKGDIPEGYSVSREKKERFSLILESASTNQTSMYLCASSLRAGGEKLFFGSGTQLSVL.

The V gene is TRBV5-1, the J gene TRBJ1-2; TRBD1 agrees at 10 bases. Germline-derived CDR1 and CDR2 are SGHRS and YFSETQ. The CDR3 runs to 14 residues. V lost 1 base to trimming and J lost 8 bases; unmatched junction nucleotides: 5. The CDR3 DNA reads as TGCGCCAGCAGCTTGTACGGGACAGGGGACGGCTACACCTTC. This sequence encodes CASSLYGTGDGYTF.

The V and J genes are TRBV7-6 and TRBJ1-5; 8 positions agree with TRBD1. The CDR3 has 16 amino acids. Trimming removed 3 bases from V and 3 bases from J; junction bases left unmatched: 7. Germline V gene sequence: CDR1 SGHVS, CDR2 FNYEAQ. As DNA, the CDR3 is TGTGCCAGCAGCTTTGGACAGGGAAGGGCCAATCAGCCCCAGCATTTT. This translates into CASSFGQGRANQPQHF.

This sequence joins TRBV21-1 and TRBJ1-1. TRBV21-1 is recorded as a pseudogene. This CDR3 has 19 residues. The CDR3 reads CASSKKRGHKGGLGTEAFF. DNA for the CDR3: TGTGCCAGCAGCAAAAAAAGGGGACATAAGGGAGGGCTGGGCACTGAAGCTTTCTTT.

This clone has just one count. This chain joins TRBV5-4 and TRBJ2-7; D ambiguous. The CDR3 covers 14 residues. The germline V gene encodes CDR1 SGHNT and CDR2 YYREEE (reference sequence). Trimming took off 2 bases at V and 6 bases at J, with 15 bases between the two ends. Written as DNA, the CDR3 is TGTGCCAGCAGCTTACCTCAGCGTCCGGGCGAGCAGTACGTC. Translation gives CASSLPQRPGEQYV.